This section outlines one T cell receptor beta chain sequence together with its context. This clone was recorded a few times. Its antigen has not been determined. No per-base quality is available; no much larger clone lies one base away. The immunoSEQ Assay was used to sequence TCR beta CDR3 regions from DNA. The authors processed their data as follows. T cell density was computed as TCR beta template counts normalized to usable DNA estimated by amplifying housekeeping genes. Using the preseqR package, richness was estimated by extrapolating to 120,000 templates for tissue samples and 400,000 templates for PBMC samples. Clonality was calculated as one minus Pielou's evenness. Tissue-enriched TCRs were identified by differential abundance testing using productive amino-acid clonotypes, minimum total count 5 and alpha 0.1. The Jaccard Index and the Morisita Overlap Index were used to measure how much the repertoires overlapped between compartments. TCR beta CDR3s were clustered by GLIPH together with public tetramer-defined viral CDR3s, and at least three viral sequences plus V-gene enrichment were required for viral motifs. Entries here come from immuneACCESS through TCRdb and include only in-frame sequences with V and J called. Some clones fail to appear in such tables; in the studies checked, an unresolved V gene covers under half of the shortfall, and the cause of the remainder is unknown. V and J calls and clone size are copied from that table; D and trimming were computed from the DNA. Counted in this sample were around 80,000 clones; around 82% of them appeared once. The top ten hold about a fifth of the sample.

From cysteine to phenylalanine, the CDR3 is 13 amino acids long. Only the CDR3 portion is preserved as DNA: 39 bases, with reading frame beginning at the first base. CDR1 is given as LNHDA and CDR2 as SQIVND, both from the germline V gene (reference sequence). V sheds 5 bases and J sheds 3 bases, leaving 10 bases between their ends. This specimen comes from a study of T cells in localized non-small cell lung cancer (TCRdb year 2020). Some background on the complete study: The study analyzed T cell repertoires of hundreds of early-stage NSCLC patients, comparing tumors and uninvolved tumor-adjacent lungs. The cohort was made up of about 240 treatment-naive NSCLC patients whose localized lung tumors had been resected. The mean age of the NSCLC patients was just over 65 years, with fewer than 150 men and about a hundred women. General study outcomes and caveats: A median of around 50 of the top 100 tumor clones were detected in paired uninvolved adjacent lung, and some 30 of these tumor clones were also found among the top 100 clones of the paired uninvolved adjacent lung. Because of the exploratory design, TCR variables were selected using unadjusted p-values without false-discovery rate correction. Higher T cell density in blood was associated with longer overall survival, whereas higher clonality in adjacent lung was associated with shorter survival. The highest T cell clonality was observed in uninvolved tumor-adjacent lung, where clonality exceeded that of tumor, suggesting that antigenic responses were more focused in uninvolved tumor-adjacent lung. Multi-region tumor sequencing was not performed, so intratumor heterogeneity could not be excluded.

At diagnosis, tumor, uninvolved tumor-adjacent lung and peripheral blood were collected and then preserved as a mix of FFPE and fresh-frozen material. For TCR repertoire profiling, blood samples were analyzed as peripheral blood mononuclear cells. Recombination joined TRBV19 with TRBJ1-1, with the D segment identity uncertain. Sequencing was performed on PBMCs, taken before any cancer treatment. The TCR was taken from a man between 40 and 75 years old with stage II squamous cell lung carcinoma. The base sequence is TGTGCCAGTAGTCTTGACGGAGACACTGAAGCTTTCTTT. This gives the protein CASSLDGDTEAFF.